Presented here are 25 T cell receptor beta chains from one specimen sequenced in a study of blood T cell repertoires in COVID-19. Only in-frame clones appear in the TCRdb table, and some are missing; sequencing was by immunoSEQ multiplex PCR. The data hold 270,000 or so clones, with about nine tenths observed a single time. Sequenced: peripheral blood. These receptors were obtained from a woman aged 25-40 years with COVID-19, enrolled during active disease.

This clone came up a few times. The genes are TRBV19 and TRBJ2-3; 12 positions agree with TRBD2. J gave up 8 bases and V 5 bases, and 11 bases lay outside the gene matches. Looked up from germline, CDR1 is LNHDA and CDR2 is SQIVND (reference sequence). This CDR3 is built from 16 residues. The CDR3 nucleotides are TGTGCCAGTAGTTCGGGACTAGCGGGCGGGCGTGGTACGCAGTATTTT. It is translated as CASSSGLAGGRGTQYF.

The chain carries TRBV7-6 and TRBJ2-1; the D is unclear. Germline assignment: CDR1 SGHVS and CDR2 FNYEAQ. V lost 1 base, J lost 10 bases, and 5 bases lay in between. The CDR3 consists of 11 residues. CDR3 amino acids: CASSLVPEQFF. CDR3 nucleotide sequence: TGTGCCAGCAGCTTAGTCCCAGAGCAGTTCTTC.

The V call is TRBV5-1, the J call TRBJ1-1; 8 nucleotides match TRBD1. Germline loops: CDR1 SGHRS, CDR2 YFSETQ. With V trimmed by 4 bases and J by 4 bases, 12 bases remained unmatched. The CDR3 has 16 amino acids. The CDR3 nucleotides read TGCGCCAGCAGCGTACGGACAGGGCTTACGGGCACTGAAGCTTTCTTT. It translates to CASSVRTGLTGTEAFF.

This chain joins TRBV7-6 and TRBJ1-1; no definite D call. V was clipped by 5 bases and J by 4 bases, with 20 bases between them. The V gene's germline CDR1 is SGHVS and CDR2 FNYEAQ. The length of the CDR3 is 16 residues. The CDR3 is CASSPPLQWVGTEAFF. CDR3 in DNA: TGTGCCAGCAGCCCCCCACTACAATGGGTTGGCACTGAAGCTTTCTTT.

This clone showed up just a few times. CDR3 amino acids: CASSLTTGTEAFF. The CDR3 DNA reads as TGTGCCAGCAGCTTAACGACAGGGACTGAAGCTTTCTTT. The chain carries TRBV11-2 and TRBJ1-1; the match to TRBD1 covers 7 bases. Germline CDR1 is SGHAT and CDR2 is FQNNGV. J lost 5 bases, V lost 2 bases, and 2 bases had no gene match. The CDR3 contains 13 residues. Full variable domain (outside the CDR3, taken from reference TRBV11-2 and TRBJ1-1): EAGVAQSPRYKIIEKRQSVAFWCNPISGHATLYWYQQILGQGPKLLIQFQNNGVVDDSQLPKDRFSAERLKGVDSTLKIQPAKLEDSAVYLCASSLTTGTEAFFGQGTRLTVV.

This chain connects TRBV3-1 (or the pseudogene TRBV3-2) to TRBJ2-7; maybe TRBD1 (5 bases). This CDR3 region has 13 residues. Looked up from germline, CDR1 is LGHDT and CDR2 is YNNKEL (reference sequence). V lost 4 bases and J lost 12, with 19 bases in between. The CDR3 region has the DNA TGTGCCAGCAGCCCGGGTTTGGGGCCCACCCCGTACTTC. This sequence encodes CASSPGLGPTPYF.

This chain joins TRBV28 and TRBJ1-2; 8 nucleotides line up with TRBD1. CDR3 size: 15 residues. Germline CDR1 is MDHEN and CDR2 is SYDVKM. V lost 1 base to trimming and J lost 4 bases; unmatched junction nucleotides: 5. Here the CDR3 DNA reads TGTGCCAGCAGTTTATATCAGGGGGCGGGCTATGGCTACACCTTC. As protein: CASSLYQGAGYGYTF.

The rearrangement joins TRBV5-6 to TRBJ2-7; 7 bases align to TRBD2. There are 13 residues in the CDR3. CDR1 SGHDT and CDR2 YYEEEE come from the germline V gene. V gave up 2 bases and J gave up 4 bases; unmatched junction bases: 3. CDR3 in DNA: TGTGCCAGCAGCTTCGCGGGGGAGTACGAGCAGTACTTC. Its translation is CASSFAGEYEQYF.

This chain joins TRBV11-3 and TRBJ2-2; 9 bases are a match to TRBD1. The CDR3 runs 16 residues. V was clipped by 4 bases and J by 5 bases; unmatched bases: 8. Germline V gives CDR1 SGHNT, CDR2 YENEEA. The CDR3, as DNA: TGTGCCAGCAGCTCCGTACAGGGGGCGGGTACCGGGGAGCTGTTTTTT. Translation gives CASSSVQGAGTGELFF.

The J gene is TRBJ2-5, the V gene TRBV6-5, with D possibly TRBD1 on 5 matching bases. The V gene's germline CDR1 is MNHEY and CDR2 SVGAGI. V was shortened by 4 bases and J by 5 bases, with 17 bases between the two germline ends. The CDR3 extends over 15 amino acids. CDR3 in DNA: TGTGCCAGCAGTTGGGAAAGGGGCCCGCGTGAGACCCAGTACTTC. Its protein is CASSWERGPRETQYF.

A single count supports this clone. The junction differs from germline at one of its ends, possibly a read error. The V and J genes are TRBV29-1 and TRBJ1-1; D is unresolved. Germline-derived CDR1 and CDR2 are SQVTM and ANQGSEA. The CDR3 extends over 13 amino acids. In DNA, the CDR3 is TGCAGCGTCGAAGGAGGTATCGACACTGAAGCTTTCTTT. Its protein product is CSVEGGIDTEAFF.

This clone was seen a few times. The V call is TRBV7-9, the J call TRBJ1-2, with 9 bases matching TRBD1. This CDR3 has 16 residues. V shed 5 bases and J 7 bases; nucleotides not matched to a gene: 14. The V gene's germline CDR1 is SEHNR and CDR2 FQNEAQ (reference sequence). The CDR3 loop reads CASSTTGGGINPGYTF. The CDR3 region has the DNA TGTGCCAGCAGCACCACAGGGGGCGGAATAAATCCTGGCTACACCTTC.

The CDR3 region has the DNA TGTGCCAGCAGCGTAATTAGCGGGAAGAGCACAGATACGCAGTATTTT. Amino acids: CASSVISGKSTDTQYF. V is TRBV9 and J is TRBJ2-3; TRBD2 agrees at 8 bases. The CDR3 has 16 residues. With V trimmed by 1 base and J by 0 bases, 4 bases remained unmatched. Germline V gene lookup returns CDR1 SGDLS and CDR2 YYNGEE.

This rearrangement joins TRBV21-1 to TRBJ1-4; TRBD1 is the table's D call and was not checked against the DNA. TRBV21-1 is designated a pseudogene. This CDR3 has 16 amino acids. CDR3 residues: CASSKGAGQGVEKLFF. The DNA of the CDR3 is TGTGCCAGCAGCAAAGGGGCGGGACAGGGGGTTGAAAAACTGTTTTTT.

The chain couples TRBV4-1 to TRBJ2-1, with D possibly being TRBD2 (6 bases). V lost 6 bases and J 2 bases, leaving 14 bases between the germline ends. Germline-derived CDR1 and CDR2 are MGHRA and YSYEKL. The CDR3 has 15 residues. CDR3 sequence (DNA): TGCGCCAGCAGTCACACGGGGGTGACCTACAATGAGCAGTTCTTC. It codes for CASSHTGVTYNEQFF.

The chain employs TRBV2 and TRBJ2-3; TRBD2 agrees at 9 bases. The CDR3 has 16 residues. Germline CDR1 SNHLY, CDR2 FYNNEI. V was clipped by 8 bases and J by 5 bases; unmatched bases: 14. The CDR3 nucleotides read TGTGCCAGCCGGGCGGGGGGGCAAGGGTTAAGAGATACGCAGTATTTT. Translating it yields CASRAGGQGLRDTQYF.

The CDR3, as DNA: TGTGCCAGCAGCTTGTTGGCAGGGGGTGAAAAACTGTTTTTT. The encoded protein is CASSLLAGGEKLFF. The chain employs TRBV5-6 and TRBJ1-4, with 7 bases fitting TRBD1. Germline CDR1 and CDR2: SGHDT and YYEEEE. The CDR3 covers 14 residues. With 1 base clipped from V and 7 bases from J, the junction kept 4 bases outside the gene matches.

This chain's CDR3 is CASSLGQTIYNEQFF. CDR3 nucleotides: TGCGCCAGCAGCCTAGGACAGACAATATACAATGAGCAGTTCTTC. The rearrangement uses TRBV5-1 and TRBJ2-1; possible D gene TRBD1, 6 bases. The CDR3 sequence is 15 residues long. V lost 4 bases and J 4 bases, leaving 15 bases between the germline ends. Germline CDR1 and CDR2: SGHRS and YFSETQ.

J is TRBJ2-7 and V is TRBV29-1; 7 bases align to TRBD1. The CDR3 consists of 12 residues. J lost 4 bases, V lost 4 bases, and 4 bases had no gene match. Germline assignment: CDR1 SQVTM and CDR2 ANQGSEA. The CDR3 DNA follows: TGCAGCGTTGGGGGACAGATGTACGAGCAGTACTTC. Translation: CSVGGQMYEQYF.

The chain recombines TRBV18 with TRBJ1-1; TRBD1 matches at 7 bases. The V segment lost 6 bases and the J segment 1 base; nucleotides outside the gene matches: 5. In germline, CDR1 is KGHSH, CDR2 LQKENI. The CDR3 has 14 residues. CDR3 amino acids: CASSVDRANTEAFF. The CDR3 DNA is TGTGCCAGCTCCGTTGACAGGGCGAACACTGAAGCTTTCTTT.

This clone was counted ten times or more. The genes are TRBV7-9 and TRBJ2-7; D is unclear. Germline lookup yields CDR1 SEHNR and CDR2 FQNEAQ (reference sequence). The ends were cut back, 1 base at V and 2 bases at J, with 15 bases in the middle. The CDR3 spans 16 residues. The CDR3 protein is CASSLESMVNTYEQYF. The CDR3 DNA follows: TGTGCCAGCAGCTTAGAGTCCATGGTAAACACCTACGAGCAGTACTTC.

This clone was detected once. This chain joins TRBV11-1 and TRBJ2-7, with D possibly TRBD2 on 6 matching bases. Germline lookup yields CDR1 SGHAT and CDR2 FQDESV (reference sequence). The V end lost 5 bases, the J end lost 7 bases, and 15 bases lay between the germline ends. The CDR3 runs to 13 residues. CDR3: CASSRVGGDEQYF. DNA of the CDR3: TGTGCCAGCAGCCGCGTCGGAGGGGATGAGCAGTACTTC.

This chain joins TRBV11-2 and TRBJ2-7; no clear D. The CDR3 totals 14 residues. Per the germline V gene, CDR1 is SGHAT and CDR2 is FQNNGV. Between the trimmed V and J ends, which lost 3 bases and 2 bases, there was a span of 11 bases. Written as DNA, the CDR3 is TGTGCCAGCAGCTTCCCTTCAGGTCCCTACGAGCAGTACTTC. It specifies CASSFPSGPYEQYF.

The chain has TRBV29-1 and TRBJ1-1; D gene unclear. Trimming took off 3 bases at V and 1 base at J, with 12 bases between the two ends. The CDR3 sequence is 14 residues long. CDR1 and CDR2 (germline): SQVTM, ANQGSEA. CDR3 region: CSVEEGQQNTEAFF. CDR3 DNA sequence: TGCAGCGTTGAGGAGGGCCAGCAGAACACTGAAGCTTTCTTT. Full variable domain (remainder filled in from reference TRBV29-1 and TRBJ1-1): SAVISQKPSRDICQRGTSLTIQCQVDSQVTMMFWYRQQPGQSLTLIATANQGSEATYESGFVIDKFPISRPNLTFSTLTVSNMSPEDSSIYLCSVEEGQQNTEAFFGQGTRLTVV.

The chain combines TRBV5-6 with TRBJ1-5, with D maybe TRBD1 (6 bases). Germline V gene sequence: CDR1 SGHDT, CDR2 YYEEEE. V was cut by 1 base and J by 0 bases, with 14 bases left in between. The length of the CDR3 is 17 residues. The CDR3 coding sequence is TGTGCCAGCAGCTTGTGGACAGTTTACTATAGCAATCAGCCCCAGCATTTT. Translation gives CASSLWTVYYSNQPQHF.